This T cell receptor beta chain originates from a study of glioma-infiltrating T cells after dendritic cell vaccination. Remarks on this clone: The target antigen is unknown.

Notes on the study in general: Higher pretreatment TIL content predicted longer progression-free time and survival. Only a small number of patients had complete blood and tumor samples.

Noted time point: after dendritic cell vaccination, including at tumor progression/relapse. The data were produced by immunoSEQ multiplex PCR, yet TCRdb's version contains in-frame clones alone and is incomplete. This repertoire shows 72,000 or so clones, around 86% found once; its top ten account for about 2.3%. Sequenced material: blood, taken after dendritic cell vaccination. The source is a human donor with glioblastoma.

The chain's CDR3 is CASSAVPGQGSTQYF. The CDR3 DNA reads TGCGCCAGCAGCGCAGTCCCGGGACAGGGGTCGACGCAGTATTTT. The V and J genes are TRBV5-1 and TRBJ2-3, with 10 bases matching TRBD1. V shed 4 bases and J 9 bases; nucleotides not matched to a gene: 11. The CDR3 consists of 15 residues. Germline-derived CDR1 and CDR2 are SGHRS and YFSETQ. The whole variable domain, remainder taken from reference TRBV5-1 and TRBJ2-3, is KAGVTQTPRYLIKTRGQQVTLSCSPISGHRSVSWYQQTPGQGLQFLFEYFSETQRNKGNFPGRFSGRQFSNSRSEMNVSTLELGDSALYLCASSAVPGQGSTQYFGPGTRLTVL.